Listed below are T cell receptor beta chains from one sample, sequenced in a study of cytomegalovirus exposure and HLA in healthy donors. Sequenced by immunoSEQ multiplex PCR; TCRdb stores in-frame clones only, minus some. The repertoire holds over 150,000 clones, with 77% as singletons. The sequencing sample was made of PBMCs. Receptors originate from a man in his fifties in good health and CMV-seropositive. The CDR3 runs from the conserved cysteine through the conserved F or W. Each record gives: J gene, V gene, CDR3 protein.

j_gene: TRBJ1-2
v_gene: TRBV27
CDR3aa: CASSQRQGPWGYGYTF

j_gene: TRBJ2-1
v_gene: TRBV6-1
CDR3aa: CASRGGQVGYNEQFF

j_gene: TRBJ2-3
v_gene: TRBV5-1
CDR3aa: CASSLLAGGTDTQYF

j_gene: TRBJ1-5
v_gene: TRBV5-3
CDR3aa: CARSLADRGNQPQHF

j_gene: TRBJ2-5
v_gene: TRBV29-1
CDR3aa: CSVEDPVRLAVGQYF

j_gene: TRBJ2-7
v_gene: TRBV4-3
CDR3aa: CASSQVGTSGGISSYEQYF

j_gene: TRBJ1-6
v_gene: TRBV18
CDR3aa: CASSPGTGRGSPLHF

j_gene: TRBJ1-3
v_gene: TRBV5-1
CDR3aa: CASSITGNTIYF

j_gene: TRBJ1-4
v_gene: TRBV10-2
CDR3aa: CASSPGQGVEKLFF

j_gene: TRBJ1-2
v_gene: TRBV10-3
CDR3aa: CAISEGQLIYGYTF

j_gene: TRBJ1-5
v_gene: TRBV27
CDR3aa: CASSNPSGQGAVANQPQHF